The source of this TCR beta chain is a study of blood T cells in healthy people across ages. The second PCR ran roughly 7 to 12 cycles with a sample-barcoded 5' primer and J-beta primers. TCRdb recomputed calls from the 5' RACE reads with MiXCR, one row per CDR3 protein. The sample lists fewer than 950,000 distinct CDR3 sequences; around 36% were seen once. Investigators took approximately 10 milliliters of peripheral blood from every donor. Broader study findings: TCR beta diversity per million T cells fell roughly linearly with age.

In regard to this clonotype: Its antigen is undetermined.

This clonotype was obtained from a man between 18 and 35 years old in good health. Material: blood.

CDR3 loop: CARCLTDRTHYEQYF. In nucleotides, the CDR3 is TGTGCCAGATGCCTGACCGACAGGACCCACTACGAGCAGTACTTC. This sequence joins TRBV5-5 and TRBJ2-7; D might be TRBD1 (6 bases). The V end lost 8 bases, the J end lost 3 bases, and 21 bases lay between the germline ends. The CDR3 totals 15 residues. Looked up from germline, CDR1 is SGHKS and CDR2 is YYEKEE (reference sequence).